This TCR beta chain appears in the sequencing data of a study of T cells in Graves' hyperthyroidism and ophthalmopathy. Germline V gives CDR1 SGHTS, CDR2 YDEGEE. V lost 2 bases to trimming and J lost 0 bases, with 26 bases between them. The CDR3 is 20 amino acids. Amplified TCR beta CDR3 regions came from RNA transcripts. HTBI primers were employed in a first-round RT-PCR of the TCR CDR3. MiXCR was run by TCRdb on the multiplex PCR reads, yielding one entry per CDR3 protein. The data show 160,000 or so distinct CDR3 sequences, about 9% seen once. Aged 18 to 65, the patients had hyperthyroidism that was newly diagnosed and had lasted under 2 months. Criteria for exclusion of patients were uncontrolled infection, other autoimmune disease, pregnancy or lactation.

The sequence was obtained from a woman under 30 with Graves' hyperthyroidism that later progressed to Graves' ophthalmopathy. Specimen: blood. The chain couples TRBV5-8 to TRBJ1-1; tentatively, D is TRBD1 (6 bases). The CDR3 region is CASSFYDSFAGQLMNTEAFF. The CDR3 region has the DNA TGTGCCAGCAGCTTCTATGACTCCTTTGCCGGACAGCTCATGAACACTGAAGCTTTCTTT. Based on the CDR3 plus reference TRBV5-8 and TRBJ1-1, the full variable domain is EAGVTQSPTHLIKTRGQQATLRCSPISGHTSVYWYQQALGLGLQFLLWYDEGEERNRGNFPPRFSGRQFPNYSSELNVNALELEDSALYLCASSFYDSFAGQLMNTEAFFGQGTRLTVV.